One TCR beta chain is described in this entry. This sample stems from a study of cytomegalovirus exposure and HLA in healthy donors. PCR used 60 Vbeta primers and 13 Jbeta primers. Sequencing used immunoSEQ multiplex PCR; TCRdb keeps in-frame clones, though not all of them. The sample includes about 160,000 clones, roughly 78% of them seen just once. V was trimmed by 5 bases and J by 6 bases, leaving 15 bases between them. The CDR3 is 14 amino acids. Germline assignment: CDR1 MNHEY and CDR2 SMNVEV (reference sequence). The TCR comes from a woman between 40 and 55 years old in good health and CMV-seronegative. Sequenced input: PBMCs. The chain recombines TRBV27 with TRBJ2-3, with D possibly TRBD2 on 6 matching bases. The CDR3 region is CASSAAGSRDTQYF. The CDR3 region has the DNA TGTGCCAGCAGTGCGGCGGGATCGAGGGATACGCAGTATTTT.